This is a list of T cell receptor beta chains from one sample in a study of blood T cells in healthy people across ages. MiXCR was run by TCRdb on the 5' RACE reads, yielding one entry per CDR3 protein. In the table there are approximately 800,000 distinct CDR3 sequences, around 68% of which are singletons. The sample taken for sequencing was blood. All receptors come from a man younger than 45 in good health. The CDR3 runs from the conserved cysteine through the conserved F or W. D genes are given only for firm matches. A row's size may be missing; if present it is once, few, many or a size class.

>NA|TRBV6-1|TRBJ2-3|NA
CASSLASRTDTQYF
TGTGCCAGCAGTCTAGCTTCTCGCACAGATACGCAGTATTTT
>NA|TRBV7-2|TRBJ2-7|TRBD2
CASRQRGNSYEQYF
TGTGCCAGCAGGCAGCGGGGAAACTCCTACGAGCAGTACTTC
>NA|TRBV4-2|TRBJ2-6|NA
CASSHKASGANVLTF
TGTGCCAGCAGCCACAAAGCCTCCGGGGCCAACGTCCTGACTTTC
>NA|TRBV29-1|TRBJ2-5|TRBD1
CSVDDRDSPQETQYF
TGCAGCGTTGACGACCGGGACAGCCCACAAGAGACCCAGTACTTC
>NA|TRBV9|TRBJ2-1|NA
CASSGANNEQFF
TGTGCCAGCAGCGGAGCAAACAATGAGCAGTTCTTC
>NA|TRBV4-2|TRBJ2-1|TRBD2
CASSQTTSGGYYYNEQFF
TGTGCCAGCAGCCAAACTACTAGCGGGGGCTATTACTACAATGAGCAGTTCTTC
>many|TRBV6-2/TRBV6-3|TRBJ2-5|NA
CASSYSPGDETQYF
TGTGCCAGCAGTTACTCCCCGGGGGACGAGACCCAGTACTTC
>once|TRBV4-3|TRBJ1-2|NA
CASSQAGAVFMGYTF
TGCGCCAGCAGCCAAGCCGGGGCGGTCTTTATGGGCTACACCTTC
>NA|TRBV18|TRBJ2-1|NA
CASSRGQPDWRNERFF
TGTGCCAGCTCGCGTGGACAGCCGGATTGGCGCAATGAGCGGTTCTTC
>few|TRBV27|TRBJ2-2|NA
CASSFQTGNTGELFF
TGTGCCAGCAGTTTCCAGACAGGGAACACCGGGGAGCTGTTTTTT
>NA|TRBV2|TRBJ2-4|NA
CASSDWEGNIQYF
TGTGCCAGCAGTGACTGGGAAGGAAACATTCAGTACTTC
>NA|TRBV28|TRBJ2-7|NA
CASSLGVEWGDEQYF
TGTGCCAGCAGCCTCGGGGTTGAATGGGGGGACGAGCAGTACTTC
>NA|TRBV3-1|TRBJ2-1|TRBD2
CASSQNELAGREQFF
TGTGCCAGCAGCCAAAATGAGCTAGCGGGGCGGGAGCAGTTCTTC
>NA|TRBV28|TRBJ2-5|NA
CASSFYRSRETQYF
TGTGCCAGCAGTTTTTACAGGAGCAGAGAGACCCAGTACTTC
>NA|TRBV7-6|TRBJ2-7|NA
CASSPLWDLSYEQYF
TGTGCCAGCAGCCCCCTTTGGGACCTCTCCTACGAGCAGTACTTC
>NA|TRBV28|TRBJ2-7|TRBD1
CASSSGQVRTYEQYF
TGTGCCAGCAGTTCAGGACAGGTCAGAACCTACGAGCAGTACTTC
>NA|TRBV20-1|TRBJ1-1|NA
CSTPRDTEAFF
TGCAGTACTCCGAGGGACACTGAAGCTTTCTTT
>many|TRBV4-3|TRBJ2-5|TRBD1
CASSRDRRETQYF
TGCGCCAGCAGCCGGGACAGACGAGAGACCCAGTACTTC
>once|TRBV7-2|TRBJ2-7|NA
CASSARARGPYEQYF
TGTGCCAGCAGCGCACGGGCAAGGGGCCCCTACGAGCAGTACTTC
>NA|TRBV11-2|TRBJ2-7|TRBD1
CASSLGTGGGFEQYF
TGTGCCAGCAGCTTAGGGACAGGGGGTGGGTTCGAGCAGTACTTC
>NA|TRBV9|TRBJ2-7|NA
CASSVAGDTISYEQYF
TGTGCCAGCAGCGTAGCTGGGGACACCATCTCCTACGAGCAGTACTTC
>few|TRBV7-9|TRBJ2-7|TRBD1
CASSLEGALYEQYF
TGTGCCAGCAGCTTAGAGGGGGCCCTCTACGAGCAGTACTTC